Sequencing of this T cell receptor beta chain was carried out in a study of blood T cells in healthy people across ages. Across the whole study: Capture via template switching afforded approximately one barcoded beta molecule per two T cells.

Germline loops: CDR1 MGHDK, CDR2 SYGVNS. This CDR3 spans 12 amino acids. Between the trimmed V and J ends, which lost 2 bases and 7 bases, there was a span of 8 bases. Primed by a sample-barcoded 5' primer and a J-beta primer mix, a second PCR proceeded for about 6 to 11 cycles. TCRdb redid the calling of the 5' RACE reads with MiXCR, one entry per CDR3 protein. The sample holds fewer than 2,000,000 distinct CDR3 sequences, around 36% seen once. This clonotype has a handful of counts. The gene calls are TRBV25-1 and TRBJ1-2; D gene uncertain. This receptor was obtained from a young woman in good health. Sequencing was performed on blood. The DNA for the CDR3 is TGTGCCAGCAGTGAAGCTCGAACTGGCTACACCTTC. Its protein product is CASSEARTGYTF.